In this sample, the clone carrying this TCR beta chain turned up many times. Its antigen is still unknown. These data are taken from a study of identical twins. CDR3 length: 18 amino acids. The ends were cut back, 0 bases at V and 5 bases at J, with 23 bases in the middle. Germline-derived CDR1 and CDR2 are MNHEY and SVGEGT. Study observations and caveats: Invariant cells of the MAIT and iNKT types might have partly distorted the zero-insertion analyses.

TCRdb passed the 5' RACE reads through MiXCR, listing each CDR3 protein once. The sample lists 650,000 to 800,000 distinct CDR3 sequences, over 8.5% occurring once. This sample was also put to use in a study of yellow fever vaccine responses in identical twins.

The gene calls are TRBV6-2 or TRBV6-3 and TRBJ2-7; possibly TRBD2 for D (6 bases). The TCR was taken from a woman younger than 30 in good health. The specimen sequenced was PBMCs. The CDR3: CASSYSTQTGVGWDEQYF. CDR3 DNA sequence: TGTGCCAGCAGTTACTCGACACAGACGGGAGTAGGGTGGGACGAGCAGTACTTC.